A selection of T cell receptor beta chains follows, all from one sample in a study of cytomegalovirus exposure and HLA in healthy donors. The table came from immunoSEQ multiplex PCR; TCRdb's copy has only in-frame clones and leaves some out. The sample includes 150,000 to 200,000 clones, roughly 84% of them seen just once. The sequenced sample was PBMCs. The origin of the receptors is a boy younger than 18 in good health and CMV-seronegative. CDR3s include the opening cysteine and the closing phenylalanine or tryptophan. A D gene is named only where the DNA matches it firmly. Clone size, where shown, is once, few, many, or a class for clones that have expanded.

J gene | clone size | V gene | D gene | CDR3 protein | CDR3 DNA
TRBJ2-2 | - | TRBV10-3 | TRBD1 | CAIRGTGQGNTGELFF | TGTGCCATTAGGGGGACAGGGCAAGGGAACACCGGGGAGCTGTTTTTT
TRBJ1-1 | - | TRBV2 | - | CASVGVPLEAFF | TGTGCCAGCGTCGGGGTCCCCCTTGAAGCTTTCTTT
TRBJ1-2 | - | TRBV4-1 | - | CASSQGGQFYGYTF | TGCGCCAGCAGCCAGGGCGGACAGTTTTATGGCTACACCTTC
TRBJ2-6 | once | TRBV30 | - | CAWSVKGSGANVLTF | TGTGCCTGGAGTGTAAAGGGGTCTGGGGCCAACGTCCTGACTTTC
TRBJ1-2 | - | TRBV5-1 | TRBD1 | CASSLGTGNGYTF | TGCGCCAGCAGCTTGGGGACAGGGAATGGCTACACCTTC
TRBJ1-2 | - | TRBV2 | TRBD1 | CAGTGGSNYGYTF | TGTGCCGGCACAGGGGGGAGTAACTATGGCTACACCTTC
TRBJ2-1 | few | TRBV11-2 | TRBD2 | CASSLESGSSYNEQFF | TGTGCCAGCAGCTTAGAGAGCGGGAGCTCCTACAATGAGCAGTTCTTC
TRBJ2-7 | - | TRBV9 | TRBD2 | CASSAIQGLAIEQYF | TGTGCCAGCAGCGCAATCCAGGGACTAGCGATCGAGCAGTACTTC
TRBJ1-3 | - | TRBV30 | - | CAWSARQLSGNTIYF | TGTGCCTGGAGTGCCCGACAGCTCTCTGGAAACACCATATATTTT
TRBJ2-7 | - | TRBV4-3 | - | CASSQGGSSSYEQYF | TGCGCCAGCAGCCAAGGAGGCTCTTCCTCCTACGAGCAGTACTTC
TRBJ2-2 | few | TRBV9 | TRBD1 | CASRWGQAGELFF | TGTGCCAGCAGGTGGGGACAGGCCGGGGAGCTGTTTTTT
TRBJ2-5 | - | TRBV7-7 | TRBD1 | CASSPRGQQETQYF | TGTGCTAGCAGCCCACGGGGACAGCAAGAGACCCAGTACTTC
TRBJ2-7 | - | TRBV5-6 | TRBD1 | CASSFPGQGGYEQYF | TGTGCCAGCAGCTTTCCGGGACAGGGTGGTTACGAGCAGTACTTC
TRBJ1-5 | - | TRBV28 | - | CASSPPGRVDNQPQHF | TGTGCCAGCAGCCCTCCCGGGAGGGTTGACAATCAGCCCCAGCATTTT
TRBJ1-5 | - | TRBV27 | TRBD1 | CASRLTTGVRQPQHF | TGTGCCAGCAGATTAACGACAGGGGTACGTCAGCCCCAGCATTTT
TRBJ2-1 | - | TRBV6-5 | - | CASSPGLAIYNEQFF | TGTGCCAGCAGCCCCGGGCTAGCTATCTACAATGAGCAGTTCTTC
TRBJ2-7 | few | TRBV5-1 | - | CASSLEGRTYEQYF | TGCGCCAGCAGCTTGGAGGGGAGGACTTACGAGCAGTACTTC
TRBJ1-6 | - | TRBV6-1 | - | CASSRTGTNSPLHF | TGTGCCAGCAGTAGGACGGGAACCAATTCACCCCTCCACTTT